The 19 T cell receptor beta chains presented below share a single source sample, sequenced in a study of regulatory T cells in long-lasting Graves disease. Construction of the TCR beta libraries employed iRepertoire HTBI primers in conjunction with Arm-PCR of CDR3 regions. TCRdb reprocessed the multiplex PCR reads via MiXCR and lists one record per CDR3 protein. Of a few hundred thousand distinct CDR3 sequences listed, 22% were seen once; the top ten hold approximately 60%. Time point in this sample: persistent/refractory GD, antithyroid drugs over 5 years with positive TRAb. PBMC-derived RNA was used for the TCR library. Specimen: peripheral blood mononuclear cells (PBMCs), collected when the disease was refractory, from a patient treated with antithyroid drugs. All receptors come from a female donor with Graves disease.

The rearrangement links TRBV28 to TRBJ2-1, with 7 bases lining up with TRBD1. Germline loops: CDR1 MDHEN, CDR2 SYDVKM. With 6 bases clipped from V and 6 bases from J, the junction kept 23 bases outside the gene matches. The CDR3 extends over 19 amino acids. The CDR3 reads CASSNPWILGQEPVNEQFF. CDR3 nucleotides: TGTGCCAGCAGCAACCCATGGATCCTCGGACAGGAGCCCGTCAATGAGCAGTTCTTC.

This clonotype was picked up a small number of times. The J gene is TRBJ2-7, the V gene TRBV29-1; the D is unclear. Between the trimmed V and J ends, which lost 4 bases and 6 bases, there was a span of 10 bases. Germline CDR1 reads SQVTM; CDR2 reads ANQGSEA. The CDR3 runs 11 residues. CDR3 coding DNA: TGCAGCGTTGCTGGCGAGGTCGAGCAGTACTTC. As protein: CSVAGEVEQYF.

In this sample, this clonotype turned up a few times. V and J are TRBV5-1 and TRBJ2-5, with 9 positions matching TRBD2. This CDR3 contains 17 residues. Germline V gene data show CDR1 as SGHRS and CDR2 as YFSETQ. With V trimmed by 3 bases and J by 4 bases, 13 bases remained unmatched. The CDR3: CASSSNIAGANGETQYF. The CDR3, as DNA: TGCGCCAGCAGCTCGAACATAGCGGGAGCTAACGGAGAGACCCAGTACTTC.

This clonotype was seen repeatedly, ten times or more. The chain joins TRBV11-2 to TRBJ1-1; tentative D call: TRBD1 (6 bases). V was trimmed by 4 bases and J by 5 bases, leaving 14 bases between them. The CDR3 has 14 residues. Germline CDR1 SGHAT, CDR2 FQNNGV. The CDR3 region is CASSSQGTATEAFF. The DNA of the CDR3 is TGTGCCAGCAGCTCCCAGGGGACGGCGACTGAAGCTTTCTTT. Together with reference TRBV11-2 and TRBJ1-1, the CDR3 gives the full variable domain: EAGVAQSPRYKIIEKRQSVAFWCNPISGHATLYWYQQILGQGPKLLIQFQNNGVVDDSQLPKDRFSAERLKGVDSTLKIQPAKLEDSAVYLCASSSQGTATEAFFGQGTRLTVV.

This chain joins TRBV27 and TRBJ1-4; D is unclear. The germline gives CDR1 MNHEY, CDR2 SMNVEV (reference sequence). V dropped 5 bases and J dropped 6 bases, with 13 bases sitting between them. This CDR3 contains 14 residues. The CDR3 DNA reads TGTGCCAGCAGTCACGGAATCTCGGATGAAAAACTGTTTTTT. Amino acids: CASSHGISDEKLFF.

The V and J genes are TRBV6-2 or TRBV6-3 and TRBJ2-5; tentatively, D is TRBD1 (5 bases). The CDR3 is 15 residues long. The germline V and J ends were trimmed by 0 bases and 7 bases, with 15 bases remaining between them. Germline V gene data show CDR1 as MNHEY and CDR2 as SVGEGT. CDR3 sequence reads: CASSYSFAGLGTQYF. The CDR3 nucleotides are TGTGCCAGCAGTTACTCTTTTGCAGGGCTAGGGACCCAGTACTTC.

The sample holds many counts of this clonotype. This sequence joins TRBV20-1 and TRBJ1-1, with TRBD1 identical over 7 bases. J lost 3 bases, V lost 7 bases, and 5 bases had no gene match. CDR1 is DFQATT and CDR2 is SNEGSKA in the germline V gene (reference sequence). This CDR3 has 12 residues. CDR3 bases: TGCAGTGATTACAGGGGAGACACTGAAGCTTTCTTT. Translation: CSDYRGDTEAFF.

Remarks on this clonotype: A much bigger clone sits one base away, suggesting this may be a read error. This chain links TRBV29-1 with TRBJ1-2, with 8 bases fitting TRBD1. Germline CDR1 and CDR2: SQVTM and ANQGSEA. CDR3 length: 12 residues. DNA of the CDR3: TGCAGCGTTGGGGACAGGACCTATGACTACACCTTC. This gives the protein CSVGDRTYDYTF.

A few counts support this clonotype. The rearrangement joins TRBV5-1 to TRBJ2-3, with TRBD2 matching over 8 bases. The ends lost 4 bases at V and 6 bases at J; junction bases unmatched: 7. CDR3 size: 14 residues. The germline V gene encodes CDR1 SGHRS and CDR2 YFSETQ. The CDR3 protein is CASSLSGIFDTQYF. CDR3 sequence (DNA): TGCGCCAGCAGCCTTAGCGGGATTTTCGATACGCAGTATTTT. The complete variable domain, with remaining parts taken from reference TRBV5-1 and TRBJ2-3, reads KAGVTQTPRYLIKTRGQQVTLSCSPISGHRSVSWYQQTPGQGLQFLFEYFSETQRNKGNFPGRFSGRQFSNSRSEMNVSTLELGDSALYLCASSLSGIFDTQYFGPGTRLTVL.

This clonotype was detected only a few times. A read error may produce the germline difference seen at one junction end. This rearrangement joins TRBV19 to TRBJ1-5; D is unclear. The germline V gene has CDR1 LNHDA and CDR2 SQIVND (reference sequence). There are 13 residues in the CDR3. The CDR3 DNA sequence: TGTGCCAGTAGTATGGCGGAAAATCAGCTCCAGCATTTT. Translation gives CASSMAENQLQHF.

The V call is TRBV7-9, the J call TRBJ2-7; 11 bases match TRBD2. The V gene's germline CDR1 is SEHNR and CDR2 FQNEAQ (reference sequence). The CDR3 spans 15 residues. Trimming removed 5 bases from V and 5 bases from J; junction bases left unmatched: 8. The CDR3 nucleotides read TGTGCCAGCAGCCCAAAGACTAGCGGGAACCACGAGCAGTACTTC. It specifies CASSPKTSGNHEQYF.

The rearrangement joins TRBV28 to TRBJ2-1, with TRBD1 identical over 7 bases. The CDR3 contains 17 residues. Germline loops: CDR1 MDHEN, CDR2 SYDVKM. J lost 2 bases, V lost 1 base, and 8 bases had no gene match. CDR3: CASSLSKDRLTYNEQFF. Here the CDR3 DNA reads TGTGCCAGCAGTTTATCCAAGGACAGGCTAACCTACAATGAGCAGTTCTTC. Using reference TRBV28 and TRBJ2-1 for the parts outside the CDR3, the full variable domain is DVKVTQSSRYLVKRTGEKVFLECVQDMDHENMFWYRQDPGLGLRLIYFSYDVKMKEKGDIPEGYSVSREKKERFSLILESASTNQTSMYLCASSLSKDRLTYNEQFFGPGTRLTVL.

Only a few counts were recorded for this clonotype. J is TRBJ2-7 and V is TRBV6-1; tentatively, D is TRBD1 (6 bases). Germline CDR1 MNHNS, CDR2 SASEGT. CDR3 size: 15 residues. The V and J ends lost 4 bases and 0 bases respectively, with 13 bases between them. The DNA of the CDR3 is TGTGCCAGCAGTGTCCTCCGGGACACCTCCTACGAGCAGTACTTC. This codes for CASSVLRDTSYEQYF.

This clonotype was detected only a few times. The chain combines TRBV12-3 or TRBV12-4 with TRBJ1-6; no reliable D call. V shed 8 bases and J shed 6 bases, with 5 bases lying between them. The CDR3 is made up of 11 amino acids. The CDR3 sequence is CASGVNSPLHF. Here the CDR3 DNA reads TGTGCCAGCGGTGTTAATTCACCCCTCCACTTT.

The chain uses TRBV30 and TRBJ2-2; D unclear. The germline V gene has CDR1 GTSNPN and CDR2 SVGIG (reference sequence). Trimming took off 3 bases at V and 3 bases at J, with 8 bases between the two ends. This CDR3 comprises 13 residues. CDR3 amino acids: CAWRYRDTGELFF. The CDR3 DNA reads as TGTGCCTGGAGATACAGAGACACCGGGGAGCTGTTTTTT.

V gene TRBV3-1 combines with J gene TRBJ1-4, with 10 bases that match TRBD1. This CDR3 is built from 16 residues. The V gene's germline CDR1 is LGHDT and CDR2 YNNKEL (reference sequence). V gave up 3 bases and J gave up 8 bases; unmatched junction bases: 9. As DNA, the CDR3 is TGTGCCAGCAGCCACCGCGGGACAGGGGAAAGAGAAAAACTGTTTTTT. It specifies CASSHRGTGEREKLFF.

This chain joins TRBV28 and TRBJ2-1, with 12 bases identical to TRBD2. The CDR3 totals 16 residues. The trim removed 1 base at V and 7 bases at J, leaving 5 bases unmatched. Germline V gives CDR1 MDHEN, CDR2 SYDVKM. The CDR3, as DNA: TGTGCCAGCAGTTTATATAGGACTAGCGGGATGAATGAGCAGTTCTTC. The encoded protein is CASSLYRTSGMNEQFF.

The J gene is TRBJ1-2, the V gene TRBV5-1; D gene ambiguous. The length of the CDR3 is 15 residues. Between the trimmed V and J ends, which lost 4 bases and 1 base, there was a span of 14 bases. Germline CDR1 SGHRS, CDR2 YFSETQ. The CDR3 sequence: CASSVYPRSNYGYTF. For the CDR3, the DNA is TGCGCCAGCAGCGTATACCCGAGGAGTAACTATGGCTACACCTTC. The whole variable domain, remainder taken from reference TRBV5-1 and TRBJ1-2, is KAGVTQTPRYLIKTRGQQVTLSCSPISGHRSVSWYQQTPGQGLQFLFEYFSETQRNKGNFPGRFSGRQFSNSRSEMNVSTLELGDSALYLCASSVYPRSNYGYTFGSGTRLTVV.

This clonotype was found a few times. This may stem from a read error, because a much larger clone lies one nucleotide away. This sequence joins TRBV28 and TRBJ2-7; 12 bases fit TRBD2. Germline CDR1 MDHEN, CDR2 SYDVKM. J was trimmed by 9 bases and V by 8 bases; bases with no gene match: 11. The CDR3 contains 14 residues. The CDR3 sequence is CASQTSGSFDGQYF. The DNA of the CDR3 is TGTGCCAGCCAGACTAGCGGGAGTTTCGACGGGCAGTACTTC.